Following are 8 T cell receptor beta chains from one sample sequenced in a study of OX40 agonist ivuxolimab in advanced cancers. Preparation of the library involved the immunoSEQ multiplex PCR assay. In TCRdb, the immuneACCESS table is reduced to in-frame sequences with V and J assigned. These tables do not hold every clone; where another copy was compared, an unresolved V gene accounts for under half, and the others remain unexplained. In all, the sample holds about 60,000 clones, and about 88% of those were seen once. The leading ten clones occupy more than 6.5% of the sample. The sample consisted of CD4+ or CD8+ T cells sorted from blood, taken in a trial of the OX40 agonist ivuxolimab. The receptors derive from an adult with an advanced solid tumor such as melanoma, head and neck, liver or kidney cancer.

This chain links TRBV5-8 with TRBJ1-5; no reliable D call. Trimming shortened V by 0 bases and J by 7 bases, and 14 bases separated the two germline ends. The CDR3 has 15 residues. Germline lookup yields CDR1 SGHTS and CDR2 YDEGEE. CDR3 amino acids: CASSLVSGSGQPQHF. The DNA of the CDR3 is TGTGCCAGCAGCTTGGTGAGCGGTTCGGGGCAGCCCCAGCATTTT.

The CDR3 nucleotides are TGTGCCATCAGTGGTAGGGTTGGTGCAGGCCCCACAGATACGCAGTATTTT. Its translation: CAISGRVGAGPTDTQYF. This chain links TRBV10-3 with TRBJ2-3; the D is unclear. CDR1 ENHRY and CDR2 SYGVKD come from the germline V gene. There are 17 residues in the CDR3. Trimming left V 4 bases short and J 2 bases short, with 19 bases between.

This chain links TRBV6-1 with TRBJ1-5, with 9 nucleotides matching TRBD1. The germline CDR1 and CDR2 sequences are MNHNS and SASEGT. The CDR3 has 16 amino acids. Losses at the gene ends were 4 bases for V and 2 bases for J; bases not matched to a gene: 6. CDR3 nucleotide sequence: TGTGCCAGCAGTGGAGGACGGGACAGGGGCAATCAGCCCCAGCATTTT. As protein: CASSGGRDRGNQPQHF.

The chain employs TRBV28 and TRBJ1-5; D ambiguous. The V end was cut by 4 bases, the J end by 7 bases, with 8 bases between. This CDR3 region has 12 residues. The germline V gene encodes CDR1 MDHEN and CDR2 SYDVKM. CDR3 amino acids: CASSSLGQPQHF. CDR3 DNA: TGTGCCAGCAGTTCCCTGGGGCAGCCCCAGCATTTT.

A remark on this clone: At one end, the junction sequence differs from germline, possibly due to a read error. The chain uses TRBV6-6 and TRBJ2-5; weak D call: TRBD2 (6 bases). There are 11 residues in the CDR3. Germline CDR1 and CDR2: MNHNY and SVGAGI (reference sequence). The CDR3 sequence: CAGRTKETQYF. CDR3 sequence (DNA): TGTGCCGGCAGGACTAAAGAGACCCAGTACTTC.

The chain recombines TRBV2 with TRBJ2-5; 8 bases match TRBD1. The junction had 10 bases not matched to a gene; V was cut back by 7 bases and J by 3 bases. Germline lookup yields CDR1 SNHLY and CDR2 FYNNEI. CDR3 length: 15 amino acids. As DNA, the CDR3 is TGTGCCAGCACCGCATCCCCGGGACAGGAAGAGACCCAGTACTTC. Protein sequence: CASTASPGQEETQYF.

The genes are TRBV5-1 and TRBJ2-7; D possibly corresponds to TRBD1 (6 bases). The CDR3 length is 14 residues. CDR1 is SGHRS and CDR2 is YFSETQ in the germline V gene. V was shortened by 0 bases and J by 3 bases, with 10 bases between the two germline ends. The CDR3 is CASSLDGGNYEQYF. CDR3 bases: TGCGCCAGCAGCTTGGATGGGGGCAACTACGAGCAGTACTTC.

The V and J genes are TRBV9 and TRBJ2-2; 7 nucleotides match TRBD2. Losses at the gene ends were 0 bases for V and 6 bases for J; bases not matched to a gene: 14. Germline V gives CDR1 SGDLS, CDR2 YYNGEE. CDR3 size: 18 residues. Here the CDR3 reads CASSVGGRGGSYAGELFF. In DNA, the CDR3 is TGTGCCAGCAGCGTAGGTGGAAGGGGAGGGAGTTATGCCGGGGAGCTGTTTTTT.